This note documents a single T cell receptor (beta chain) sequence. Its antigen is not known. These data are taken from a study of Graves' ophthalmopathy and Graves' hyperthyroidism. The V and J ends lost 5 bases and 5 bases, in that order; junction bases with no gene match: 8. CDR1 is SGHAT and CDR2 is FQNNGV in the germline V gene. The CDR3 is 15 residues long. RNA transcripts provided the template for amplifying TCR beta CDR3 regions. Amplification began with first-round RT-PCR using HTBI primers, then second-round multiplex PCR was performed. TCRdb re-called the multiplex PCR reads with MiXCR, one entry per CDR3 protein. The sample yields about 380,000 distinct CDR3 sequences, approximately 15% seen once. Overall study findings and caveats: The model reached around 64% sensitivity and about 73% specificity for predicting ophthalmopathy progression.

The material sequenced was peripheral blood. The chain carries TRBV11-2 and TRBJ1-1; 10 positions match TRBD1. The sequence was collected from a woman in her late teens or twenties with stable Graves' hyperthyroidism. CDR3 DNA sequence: TGTGCCAGCAGCCTCCGGACAGGGGGAGAAACTGAAGCTTTCTTT. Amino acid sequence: CASSLRTGGETEAFF. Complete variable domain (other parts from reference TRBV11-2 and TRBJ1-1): EAGVAQSPRYKIIEKRQSVAFWCNPISGHATLYWYQQILGQGPKLLIQFQNNGVVDDSQLPKDRFSAERLKGVDSTLKIQPAKLEDSAVYLCASSLRTGGETEAFFGQGTRLTVV.